A selection of T cell receptor beta chains follows, all from one sample in a study of blood T cell repertoires in COVID-19. Generated by immunoSEQ multiplex PCR, the TCRdb table keeps only in-frame clones and is missing some. The sample contains fewer than 200,000 clones, roughly 70% of which appear only once. Input material: peripheral blood. The source is a woman aged 80 or older with acute or convalescent COVID-19. CDR3s include the opening cysteine and the closing phenylalanine or tryptophan. Fields, in order: V gene, CDR3 length, CDR3 protein.

>TRBV7-9|14
CASSLGQGLETQYF
>TRBV7-2|15
CASSNRVGSGNTIYF
>TRBV6-6|12
CASSQGQFAAFF
>TRBV2|12
CASEVMNTEAFF
>TRBV7-3|15
CASSLIQGAKDTQYF
>TRBV18|15
CASSPQGSTNEKLFF
>TRBV5-6|17
CASSLRLTSGREDTQYF
>TRBV28|18
CASSFSPRAGTNSYEQYF
>TRBV12-3/TRBV12-4|13
CASSLSSGDEQYF
>TRBV19|17
CASSIFKEGGWAQPQHF
>TRBV11-3|13
CASSLGISGELFF
>TRBV3-1/TRBV3-2|18
CASSQVAGTDTAKNIQYF
>TRBV3-1/TRBV3-2|14
CASSQDSNTGELFF
>TRBV24-1|14
CATSDRGNNQPQHF
>TRBV20-1|14
CSASPMTGMPEAFF
>TRBV4-2|15
CASSQDWRPQETQYF
>TRBV27|16
CASSFDRGSLGTEAFF
>TRBV11-3|17
CASSLESGGPSGNTIYF
>TRBV6-5|15
CASSSGPTGDTEAFF
>TRBV19|16
CASSIESASSYNEQFF
>TRBV2|14
CASSEGLAANEQFF
>TRBV11-3|17
CASSQGTGGLSQETQYF
>TRBV30|13
CAWSPTPGNTIYF
>TRBV5-1|14
CASSLGEINYGYTF
>TRBV5-8|17
CASSLTTGTDSNQPQHF
>TRBV27|18
CASSPEAGINQVWDEQFF
>TRBV5-6|13
CASSKDRGQPQHF
>TRBV30|16
CAWSPKQGADNQPQHF
>TRBV7-3|14
CASSLEQGTDTQYF
>TRBV3-1/TRBV3-2|16
CASSPGTSGIQETQYF
>TRBV9|13
CASTAAANSPLHF
>TRBV6-2/TRBV6-3|17
CASSYSSRGQRNTEAFF
>TRBV3-1/TRBV3-2|16
CASSLATPSANEKLFF
>TRBV10-2|17
CASTPGLAGHPSYEQYF
>TRBV28|16
CASSVYSGTGLNIQYF
>TRBV11-2|15
CASSPTERIAHEQYF
>TRBV7-8|18
CASRSLVVSEANTGELFF
>TRBV4-3|14
CASSPGQGNQPQHF
>TRBV12-5|12
CARVGGHYEQYF
>TRBV6-5|13
CASRGQTLSGQFF
>TRBV6-1|15
CASSEQGLTNYGYTF
>TRBV6-4|14
CASSEVLGGIRYTF
>TRBV2|13
CASTRGTTYEQYF
>TRBV28|14
CASSFSAGRQPQHF
>TRBV18|11
CASSPENTIYF
>TRBV9|16
CASSASGLAGAGEQYF
>TRBV6-5|14
CASSYLGTTDEQYF
>TRBV27|15
CASKNIIAGEDTQYF
>TRBV4-1|17
CASSQPIAGVRTDTQYF
>TRBV4-3|14
CASSQEAGATEAFF
>TRBV6-5|15
CASSYSGQGNTEAFF
>TRBV2|14
CASRKPQGAGGYTF
>TRBV19|13
CASSIEGRRPQHF
>TRBV28|15
CASRPDRDGNQPQHF
>TRBV5-4|15
CASSPAGGFSYEQYF